This T cell receptor beta chain was sequenced during a study of T cells after yellow fever vaccination (dated by TCRdb to about 2019). Regarding the complete study: Libraries from fractions with low cell numbers were prepared with the SMART-Seq v4 Ultra Low Input RNA kit. Bulk TCR alpha and beta repertoires were sequenced longitudinally to track T-cell clones before and after primary and booster YFV17D yellow fever vaccination. Blood samples were taken at several timepoints before and after primary and secondary immunization, and bulk PBMC replicates and cell subsets were isolated. The cohort comprised two healthy male donors, one aged 18 to 30 and one aged 30 to 40 years. The full study reports these points: FACS-sorted repertoires could contain abundant contaminating clonotypes from the bulk population, so computational filtering was required. A small fraction of clonotypes showed up in both the CD4 and CD8 compartments, probably as a result of convergent recombination. The study included only a couple of donors, which limits how far the findings can be generalized. After the booster, most clones that had expanded after primary vaccination were detected again (almost 97% of CD4 and more than 85% of CD8), suggesting broad maintenance of memory. Compared with the primary T-cell response, the secondary T-cell response was faster but weaker, reaching its peak on day 5 rather than on day 15.

The trim is 4 bases for V and 1 base for J, with a gap of 14 bases between the germline ends. CDR1 and CDR2, looked up from the germline V gene, are SGHRS and YFSETQ. Measured from the cysteine to the phenylalanine, the CDR3 is 15 residues long. Only CDR3 DNA is held: 45 bases, read in frame from base 1. A remark on this clonotype: The antigen it recognizes is unknown. No base qualities exist here, and no much larger clone lies one base off it.

The treatment or condition label, as the study defines it: live attenuated yellow fever vaccine strain. At each blood-draw timepoint, two biological replicates of bulk PBMCs were collected. A standard Ficoll-Paque protocol was used to isolate PBMCs from peripheral blood. RNA was extracted with TriZol from bulk PBMCs, CD4 and CD8 fractions, and dextramer-positive and dextramer-negative fractions. The data were produced on an Illumina NovaSeq 6000. Synthesis of TCR cDNA relied on 5'RACE template switching, a step that introduced a universal primer site along with unique molecular identifiers. Priming of cDNA synthesis was performed from both the TCR alpha and TCR beta constant segments. Two PCR steps were used to amplify libraries, with sample barcodes and sequencing adapters being added in the second step. Sequencing of libraries was performed on Illumina HiSeq 2500 (2x100 bp) or NovaSeq (2x150 bp). As for the authors' bioinformatics: MIGEC was used to demultiplex reads and collapse the reads into UMI consensus sequences, and MiXCR was used for V(D)J alignment. Clonotypes responding to the vaccine were identified with edgeR on replicate PBMC samples, with the criteria of FDR below 0.01 and a log2 fold change above 5 up to day 15. Each bulk clonotype received a CD4 or CD8 identity based on whether the sequenced CD4 or CD8 repertoire contained that clonotype at higher abundance. Using fastp trimming at Q25 and MiXCR clonotype assembly, TCRdb reanalyzed the public sequencing data and kept in-frame beta chains. Duplicate CDR3 protein sequences are folded into a single record with the most common DNA and genes. TCRdb's processing, not the authors' own work, is the source of the V and J calls. This sample comprises 400,000 or so distinct CDR3 sequences, over 15% of them detected only once. Roughly a sixth of the sample belongs to the ten largest clones.

The sequence was obtained from a man younger than 35 who received the YFV17D yellow fever vaccine. Sequenced here: PBMCs, sampled before the yellow fever booster vaccination. The chain employs TRBV5-1 and TRBJ1-1; perhaps TRBD1 is the D gene, with 5 bases matching. CDR3 region: CASSTPWGGNTEAFF. The DNA sequence reads TGCGCCAGCAGCACCCCCTGGGGGGGGAACACTGAAGCTTTCTTT.